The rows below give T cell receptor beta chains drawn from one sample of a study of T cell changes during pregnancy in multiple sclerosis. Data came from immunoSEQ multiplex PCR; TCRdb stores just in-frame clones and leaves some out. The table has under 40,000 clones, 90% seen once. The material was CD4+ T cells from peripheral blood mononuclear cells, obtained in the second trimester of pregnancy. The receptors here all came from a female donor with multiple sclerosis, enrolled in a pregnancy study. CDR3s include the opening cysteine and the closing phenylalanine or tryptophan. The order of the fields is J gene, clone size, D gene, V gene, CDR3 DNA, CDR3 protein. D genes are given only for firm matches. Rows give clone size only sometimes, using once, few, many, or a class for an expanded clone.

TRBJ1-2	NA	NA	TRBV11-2	TGTGCCAGCAGCTTTGACAGATATGGCTACACCTTC	CASSFDRYGYTF
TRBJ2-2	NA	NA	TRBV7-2	TGTGCCAGCAGCTTTCGCGCAGTACTAGGGACCGGGGAGCTGTTTTTT	CASSFRAVLGTGELFF
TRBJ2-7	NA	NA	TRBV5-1	TGCGCCAGCAGCTTGGCCGTAGCTTACGAGCAGTACTTC	CASSLAVAYEQYF
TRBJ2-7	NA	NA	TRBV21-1	TGTGCCAGCAGCGGGACAGAGTGTAGGGGCCGCCCCTACGAGCAGTACTTC	CASSGTECRGRPYEQYF
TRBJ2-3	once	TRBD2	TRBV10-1	TGCGCCAGCAGTATACTAGCGGGAGGGGTAGATACGCAGTATTTT	CASSILAGGVDTQYF
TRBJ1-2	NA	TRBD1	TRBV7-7	TGTGCCAGCAGCCCGGTAGGTTCAGGGGGTGGCTATGGCTACACCTTC	CASSPVGSGGGYGYTF
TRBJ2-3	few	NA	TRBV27	TGTGCCAGCAGTTTTGGCGGGCCCAGAACAGATACGCAGTATTTT	CASSFGGPRTDTQYF
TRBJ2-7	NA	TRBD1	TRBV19	TGTGCCAGTAGTAGGGACAGGGAGAGCTACGAGCAGTACTTC	CASSRDRESYEQYF
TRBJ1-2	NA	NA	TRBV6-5	TGTGCCGTCCGCATGGGGGCGATAGACGGCTACACCTTC	CAVRMGAIDGYTF
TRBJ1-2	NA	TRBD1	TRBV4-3	TGCGCCAGCAGCCAGTTCGGGACAGGGGTTAAGTATGGCTACACCTTC	CASSQFGTGVKYGYTF
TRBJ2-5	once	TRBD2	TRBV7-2	TGTGCCAGCAGCACTAGCGGGGCGGTGGAGACCCAGTACTTC	CASSTSGAVETQYF
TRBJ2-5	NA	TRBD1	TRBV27	TGTGCCAGCAGTTGGACAGGGGGCGCCGTGGAGACCCAGTACTTC	CASSWTGGAVETQYF
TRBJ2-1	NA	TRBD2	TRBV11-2	TGTGCCAGCAGCCCACTAGCGGGAGGTATTGAGCAGTTCTTC	CASSPLAGGIEQFF
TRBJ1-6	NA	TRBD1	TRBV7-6	TGTGCCAGCCGGACAGGCTCCAATAATTCACCCCTCCACTTT	CASRTGSNNSPLHF
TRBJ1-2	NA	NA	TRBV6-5	TGTGCCAGCAGTCGCCTACCTGATGGCTACACCTTC	CASSRLPDGYTF
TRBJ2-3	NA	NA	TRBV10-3	TGTGCCACCAGGACAGCCTCAGATACGCAGTATTTT	CATRTASDTQYF
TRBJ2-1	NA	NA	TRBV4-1	TGCGCCAGCAGCCAAGTCGATATGGGCATCAGCTCCTACAATGAGCAGTTCTTC	CASSQVDMGISSYNEQFF
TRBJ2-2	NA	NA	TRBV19	TGTGCCAGTATAGGTACTAGTTGGTACACCGGGGAGCTGTTTTTT	CASIGTSWYTGELFF
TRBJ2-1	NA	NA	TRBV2	TGTGCCAGCAGTTTTTCGGGGGTGGACCTCGGTACCCTATCCAATGAGCAGTTCTTC	CASSFSGVDLGTLSNEQFF
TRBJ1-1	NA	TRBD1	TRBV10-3	TGTGCCATCAGTGAAAGGACAGGGGAGACTGAAGCTTTCTTT	CAISERTGETEAFF
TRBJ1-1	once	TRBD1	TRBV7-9	TGTGCCAGCAGCCTTTGGACAGGAGGGACTGAAGCTTTCTTT	CASSLWTGGTEAFF
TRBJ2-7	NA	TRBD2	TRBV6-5	TGTGCCAGCAGGAGGACCGGGACTAGCGGGGCCCAGTACTTC	CASRRTGTSGAQYF
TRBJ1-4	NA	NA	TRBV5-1	TGCGCCAGCAGAGGCCTGCAGGGGGAAAAACTGTTTTTT	CASRGLQGEKLFF
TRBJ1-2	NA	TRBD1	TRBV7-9	TGTGCCAGCAGCTTCGACAGGGGTTCTTTCACCTTC	CASSFDRGSFTF
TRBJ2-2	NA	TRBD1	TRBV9	TGTGCCAGCAGCCCTTCTGGGACAGGGGGCAGTGGCACCGGGGAGCTGTTTTTT	CASSPSGTGGSGTGELFF
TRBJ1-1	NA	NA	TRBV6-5	TGTGCCAGCAGTTACTCGATGGTAGGGGAGAACACTGAAGCTTTCTTT	CASSYSMVGENTEAFF
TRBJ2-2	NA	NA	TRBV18	TGTGCCAGCTCGCAACAGGCGAACCGCCCCACCGGGGAGCTGTTTTTT	CASSQQANRPTGELFF
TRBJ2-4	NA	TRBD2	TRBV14	TGTGCCAGCAGCCAAGTAAAACCTTCCTATAGCGGGGCCAAAAACATTCAGTACTTC	CASSQVKPSYSGAKNIQYF
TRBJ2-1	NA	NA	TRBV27	TGTGCCAGCATTCGGGCTAGCGATTATGAGCAGTTCTTC	CASIRASDYEQFF
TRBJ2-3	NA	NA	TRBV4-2	TGTGCCAGCAGCCCCAAGAAGGCGGGGACGATCACAGATACGCAGTATTTT	CASSPKKAGTITDTQYF
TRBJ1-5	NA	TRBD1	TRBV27	TGTGCCAGCAGTTTAGTTCAGGGGGCCCGGTTCAATCAGCCCCAGCATTTT	CASSLVQGARFNQPQHF
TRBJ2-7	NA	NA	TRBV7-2	TGTGCAGCCGTGAGGGACAACTCCTACGAGCAGTACTTC	CAAVRDNSYEQYF
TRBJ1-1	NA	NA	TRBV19	TGTGCCAGTACCGACAGACAGAACACTGAAGCTTTCTTT	CASTDRQNTEAFF